These 27 T cell receptor beta chains were all obtained from the same sample, sequenced in a study of shared clonotypes between healthy human individuals. CD8 cells classed as naive were CD45RO-negative and positively selected for CCR7, excluding terminally differentiated effector memory CD45RA+ cells. TCRdb's copy holds only in-frame clones and misses some; the assay was immunoSEQ multiplex PCR. The sample yields more than 2 million clones, approximately 94% seen once. The sequenced material came from naive CD8+ T cells sorted from blood. Receptors were obtained from a man aged 18-30 years in good health.

The chain uses TRBV9 and TRBJ1-1; D remains ambiguous. V gave up 0 bases and J gave up 1 base, with 7 bases separating them. Germline-derived CDR1 and CDR2 are SGDLS and YYNGEE. The CDR3 is 14 amino acids. Here the CDR3 DNA reads TGTGCCAGCAGCGTAGTCCCGGAGAACACTGAAGCTTTCTTT. Encoded protein: CASSVVPENTEAFF.

About this clone: The sample contains more than one DNA sequence encoding this CDR3. For the CDR3, the DNA is TGTGCCAGCAGTGAAGCGGTCTACGAGCAGTACTTC. This gives the protein CASSEAVYEQYF. V usage is TRBV2 and J usage is TRBJ2-7; no clear D. Deletions cut 0 bases from V and 3 bases from J, with 3 bases between. Germline CDR1 SNHLY, CDR2 FYNNEI. The CDR3 covers 12 residues.

Note on this clone: Other DNA sequences in this specimen translate into the identical CDR3. V and J are TRBV5-4 and TRBJ2-1; 7 bases map to TRBD2. The germline CDR1 and CDR2 sequences are SGHNT and YYREEE (reference sequence). V trimming: 3 bases; J trimming: 7 bases; junction bases outside the gene matches: 4. The CDR3 runs 13 residues. DNA of the CDR3: TGTGCCAGCAGCTGGACTAGTGGAAATGAGCAGTTCTTC. Translated, it gives CASSWTSGNEQFF.

The chain links TRBV5-5 to TRBJ1-5; D is unclear. This CDR3 has 13 amino acids. Germline V gene data show CDR1 as SGHKS and CDR2 as YYEKEE (reference sequence). V was cut by 4 bases and J by 6 bases, with 11 bases left in between. The CDR3 here is CASSLATGQPQHF. The CDR3 nucleotides read TGTGCCAGCAGCCTGGCGACTGGTCAGCCCCAGCATTTT.

In its sample, this clone was seen once. The V gene is TRBV19, the J gene TRBJ2-1; no clear D gene. There are 16 residues in the CDR3. Germline values: CDR1 LNHDA, CDR2 SQIVND (reference sequence). Deletions cut 5 bases from V and 0 bases from J, with 14 bases between. The CDR3 spells CASSDRTGYSYNEQFF. For the CDR3, the DNA is TGTGCCAGTAGTGACCGAACCGGGTACTCCTACAATGAGCAGTTCTTC.

This chain joins TRBV15 and TRBJ2-7; 8 nucleotides agree with TRBD1. Germline V gives CDR1 LNHNV, CDR2 YYDKDF (reference sequence). The CDR3 covers 15 residues. V gave up 5 bases and J gave up 3 bases; unmatched junction bases: 9. CDR3: CATSAAGTGSYEQYF. DNA for the CDR3: TGTGCCACCAGCGCAGCCGGGACAGGAAGCTACGAGCAGTACTTC.

The chain joins TRBV2 to TRBJ1-1; tentative D call: TRBD1 (5 bases). The CDR3 spans 13 residues. The germline V gene has CDR1 SNHLY and CDR2 FYNNEI. Deletions cut 4 bases from V and 6 bases from J, with 12 bases between. This CDR3 reads CASSVLRGSEAFF. The CDR3, as DNA: TGTGCCAGCAGTGTCCTCCGGGGGTCTGAAGCTTTCTTT.

The chain joins TRBV10-3 to TRBJ2-7; the match to TRBD1 covers 10 bases. V lost 10 bases, J lost 3 bases, and 9 bases stayed unmatched. The CDR3 is 14 amino acids. Germline assignment: CDR1 ENHRY and CDR2 SYGVKD. This CDR3 is CASSGTGANYEQYF. The CDR3 region has the DNA TGTGCCAGCAGCGGGACAGGGGCGAACTACGAGCAGTACTTC.

CDR3 DNA: TGCGCCAGCAGCCAAGATTTGATACAGGCTTACAATGAGCAGTTCTTC. Amino acids: CASSQDLIQAYNEQFF. The V gene is TRBV4-1, the J gene TRBJ2-1, with D possibly matching TRBD1 (5 bases). V lost 0 bases and J 4 bases, leaving 13 bases between the germline ends. Germline-derived CDR1 and CDR2 are MGHRA and YSYEKL. The CDR3 totals 16 residues.

This chain's CDR3 is CASRISGSSYEQYF. The CDR3 bases are TGTGCCAGCAGGATTAGCGGGAGCTCCTACGAGCAGTACTTC. This rearrangement joins TRBV6-5 to TRBJ2-7, with TRBD2 identical over 9 bases. The CDR3 is 14 amino acids. V trimming: 6 bases; J trimming: 0 bases; junction bases outside the gene matches: 3. The V gene's germline CDR1 is MNHEY and CDR2 SVGAGI.

This clone appeared a single time. This chain uses TRBV4-3 with TRBJ2-3; the match to TRBD2 covers 9 bases. The CDR3 is 16 amino acids. CDR1 is LGHNA, CDR2 YSLEER, per germline. The V segment lost 3 bases and the J segment 4 bases; nucleotides outside the gene matches: 8. CDR3 region: CASSHSREGGSDTQYF. The CDR3 DNA reads TGCGCCAGCAGCCACTCGCGGGAGGGAGGGTCAGATACGCAGTATTTT.

The chain employs TRBV10-1 and TRBJ1-3; D is undetermined. This CDR3 has 15 residues. Germline CDR1 is WNHNN and CDR2 is SYGVQD (reference sequence). Trimming removed 7 bases at V and 0 bases at J, with 13 bases between. CDR3 region: CASTQDRSSGNTIYF. CDR3 coding DNA: TGCGCCAGCACCCAGGATCGCTCCTCTGGAAACACCATATATTTT.

V gene TRBV7-2 combines with J gene TRBJ1-5; 7 positions match TRBD1. From germline, CDR1 is SGHTA and CDR2 FQGNSA. J gave up 3 bases and V 6 bases, and 8 bases lay outside the gene matches. The CDR3 sequence is 15 residues long. For the CDR3, the DNA is TGTGCCAGCAGTTCAGACAGGGAGCCCAATCAGCCCCAGCATTTT. Translating gives CASSSDREPNQPQHF.

This clone was seen a few times. The CDR3 protein is CASSLSPPQGEDNSPLHF. CDR3 bases: TGTGCCAGCAGTTTATCACCCCCCCAGGGCGAAGATAATTCACCCCTCCACTTT. The rearrangement uses TRBV27 and TRBJ1-6; D might be TRBD1 (5 bases). The CDR3 is 18 amino acids. V shed 0 bases and J shed 5 bases, with 17 bases lying between them. Looked up from germline, CDR1 is MNHEY and CDR2 is SMNVEV (reference sequence).

Concerning this clone: With a much larger clone just one base away, this may be a read error. Other DNA sequences in the same sample also yield this CDR3. The chain couples TRBV30 to TRBJ1-1; unclear D gene. Germline V gives CDR1 GTSNPN, CDR2 SVGIG (reference sequence). The CDR3 sequence is 13 residues long. The CDR3 nucleotides are TGTGCCTGGAGTGTACAAGGGAACACTGAGGCTTTCTTT. Its protein product is CAWSVQGNTEAFF.

The chain carries TRBV7-9 and TRBJ2-7, with TRBD1 matching over 7 bases. The CDR3 contains 14 residues. In germline, CDR1 is SEHNR, CDR2 FQNEAQ (reference sequence). V trimming: 5 bases; J trimming: 9 bases; junction bases outside the gene matches: 13. The DNA of the CDR3 is TGTGCCAGCAGCCCCGCAGGGGGTATGAACTGGCAGTACTTC. It codes for CASSPAGGMNWQYF.

The chain joins TRBV10-1 to TRBJ2-3; D may be TRBD2 (6 bases). V lost 9 bases to trimming and J lost 0 bases, with 28 bases between them. Germline V gene lookup returns CDR1 WNHNN and CDR2 SYGVQD (reference sequence). This CDR3 region has 19 residues. CDR3 nucleotides: TGCGCCAGAGAGCCTCCACTAGCCCGGGCTCGATCTAGCACAGATACGCAGTATTTT. This codes for CAREPPLARARSSTDTQYF.

This chain joins TRBV5-1 and TRBJ1-2, with 7 nucleotides matching TRBD1. This CDR3 region has 15 residues. V gave up 4 bases and J gave up 5 bases; unmatched junction bases: 11. Germline V CDR1 and CDR2: SGHRS, YFSETQ. The CDR3 loop is CASSPTLTGIYGYTF. The DNA for the CDR3 is TGCGCCAGCAGCCCAACATTGACAGGGATTTATGGCTACACCTTC.

The chain links TRBV5-1 to TRBJ2-5, with D perhaps TRBD2 (5 bases). This CDR3 has 14 amino acids. Germline values: CDR1 SGHRS, CDR2 YFSETQ. The V and J ends lost 6 bases and 5 bases respectively, with 17 bases between them. CDR3 nucleotides: TGCGCCAGCAACCCGATAATCCCGGGGGAGACCCAGTACTTC. Translated: CASNPIIPGETQYF.

The chain combines TRBV30 with TRBJ2-7; TRBD2 matches at 10 bases. The CDR3 runs to 13 residues. V dropped 8 bases and J dropped 0; count of bases not matched to a gene: 4. CDR1 is GTSNPN, CDR2 SVGIG, per germline (reference sequence). The CDR3 DNA reads as TGTGCCATGCTAGCGGGGGACTCCTACGAGCAGTACTTC. Translation: CAMLAGDSYEQYF.

This rearrangement joins TRBV28 to TRBJ1-1; D may be TRBD1 (5 bases). The V and J ends lost 3 bases and 0 bases respectively, with 17 bases between them. CDR1 MDHEN and CDR2 SYDVKM come from the germline V gene. This CDR3 has 17 residues. CDR3 nucleotides: TGTGCCAGCAGTTTTCACGGCGGGGGACTTATGAACACTGAAGCTTTCTTT. It encodes CASSFHGGGLMNTEAFF. Variable domain in full (rest from reference TRBV28 and TRBJ1-1): DVKVTQSSRYLVKRTGEKVFLECVQDMDHENMFWYRQDPGLGLRLIYFSYDVKMKEKGDIPEGYSVSREKKERFSLILESASTNQTSMYLCASSFHGGGLMNTEAFFGQGTRLTVV.

This chain connects TRBV30 to TRBJ2-7; D remains ambiguous. V lost 1 base, J lost 3 bases, and 16 bases lay in between. The length of the CDR3 is 15 residues. Germline CDR1 reads GTSNPN; CDR2 reads SVGIG (reference sequence). The CDR3 is CAWSGAPPDLYEQYF. CDR3 bases: TGTGCCTGGAGTGGCGCGCCTCCTGACCTCTACGAGCAGTACTTC.

The chain has TRBV11-2 and TRBJ2-2; TRBD1 matches 7 bases. This CDR3 is built from 17 residues. After removal of 5 bases from V and 4 bases from J, the junction contained 13 bases not matched to a gene. The germline V gene has CDR1 SGHAT and CDR2 FQNNGV. The CDR3 DNA is TGTGCCAGCAGCGGGTCAACCGGGACAGAGCTCACCGGGGAGCTGTTTTTT. Protein: CASSGSTGTELTGELFF.

This sequence joins TRBV11-2 and TRBJ2-1; the match to TRBD1 covers 7 bases. V trimming: 1 base; J trimming: 2 bases; junction bases outside the gene matches: 8. In germline, CDR1 is SGHAT, CDR2 FQNNGV. The CDR3 is made up of 17 amino acids. The CDR3 region has the DNA TGTGCCAGCAGCTTAGGAATTGCCACAGGGGCCTACAATGAGCAGTTCTTC. Protein: CASSLGIATGAYNEQFF.

The chain uses TRBV5-1 and TRBJ1-1, with D possibly matching TRBD1 (5 bases). V lost 4 bases and J 5 bases, leaving 18 bases between the germline ends. The CDR3 extends over 15 amino acids. Germline CDR1 is SGHRS and CDR2 is YFSETQ. CDR3 in DNA: TGCGCCAGCAGCGGGGAATTCAGGGCTTCGACTGAAGCTTTCTTT. Translation: CASSGEFRASTEAFF.

This chain joins TRBV2 and TRBJ2-7; D not resolved. Germline CDR1 SNHLY, CDR2 FYNNEI. V shed 7 bases and J shed 1 base, with 11 bases lying between them. This CDR3 has 13 residues. CDR3 amino acids: CASTLTSSYEQYF. CDR3 coding DNA: TGTGCCAGCACCCTAACTTCGTCCTACGAGCAGTACTTC.

The chain is built from TRBV11-2 and TRBJ2-7, with 11 bases lining up with TRBD1. This CDR3 contains 14 residues. The junction had 7 bases not matched to a gene; V was cut back by 5 bases and J by 7 bases. Germline CDR1 reads SGHAT; CDR2 reads FQNNGV. The CDR3 coding sequence is TGTGCCAGCAGCCAGTTGGACAGGGGGCAGGAGCAGTACTTC. Translated: CASSQLDRGQEQYF. The full variable domain, its missing parts supplied by reference TRBV11-2 and TRBJ2-7, is EAGVAQSPRYKIIEKRQSVAFWCNPISGHATLYWYQQILGQGPKLLIQFQNNGVVDDSQLPKDRFSAERLKGVDSTLKIQPAKLEDSAVYLCASSQLDRGQEQYFGPGTRLTVT.